Included here is one TCR beta chain sequence, with context. The protocol was immunoSEQ multiplex PCR, while the TCRdb copy is restricted to in-frame clones and leaves out a portion. The table lists roughly 170,000 clones, about 80% of them singletons. These data belong to a study of blood T cell repertoires in COVID-19. Donors in Cohort 3 who had recovered were those with two negative PCRs, healthcare professional clearance, or resolution of their symptoms. Germline V gene lookup returns CDR1 MNHNS and CDR2 SASEGT. The CDR3 length is 15 residues. The trim removed 5 bases at V and 0 bases at J, leaving 5 bases unmatched.

The receptor was derived from a man aged 45-60 years who had recovered from COVID-19. This chain uses TRBV6-1 with TRBJ1-1; 8 nucleotides line up with TRBD1. Sequenced sample: PBMCs or T cells enriched from blood (not recorded which). The CDR3 is CASSRGTGLNTEAFF. The CDR3 region has the DNA TGTGCCAGCAGTAGGGGGACAGGCCTGAACACTGAAGCTTTCTTT.